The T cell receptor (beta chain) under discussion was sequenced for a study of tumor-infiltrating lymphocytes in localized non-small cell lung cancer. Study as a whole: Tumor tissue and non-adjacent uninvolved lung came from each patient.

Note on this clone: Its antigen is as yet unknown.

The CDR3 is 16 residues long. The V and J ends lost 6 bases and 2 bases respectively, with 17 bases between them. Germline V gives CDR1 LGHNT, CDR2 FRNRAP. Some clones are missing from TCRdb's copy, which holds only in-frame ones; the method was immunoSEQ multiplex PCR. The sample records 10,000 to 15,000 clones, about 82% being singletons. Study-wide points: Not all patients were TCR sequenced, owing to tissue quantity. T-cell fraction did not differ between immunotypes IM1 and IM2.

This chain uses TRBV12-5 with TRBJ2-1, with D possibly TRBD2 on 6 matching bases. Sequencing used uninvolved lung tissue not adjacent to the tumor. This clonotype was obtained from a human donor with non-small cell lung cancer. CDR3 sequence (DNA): TGTGCTAGTGGCCCAAGAGGGGCGGGGACCTACAATGAGCAGTTCTTC. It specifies CASGPRGAGTYNEQFF. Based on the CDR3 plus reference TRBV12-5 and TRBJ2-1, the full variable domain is DARVTQTPRHKVTEMGQEVTMRCQPILGHNTVFWYRQTMMQGLELLAYFRNRAPLDDSGMPKDRFSAEMPDATLATLKIQPSEPRDSAVYFCASGPRGAGTYNEQFFGPGTRLTVL.